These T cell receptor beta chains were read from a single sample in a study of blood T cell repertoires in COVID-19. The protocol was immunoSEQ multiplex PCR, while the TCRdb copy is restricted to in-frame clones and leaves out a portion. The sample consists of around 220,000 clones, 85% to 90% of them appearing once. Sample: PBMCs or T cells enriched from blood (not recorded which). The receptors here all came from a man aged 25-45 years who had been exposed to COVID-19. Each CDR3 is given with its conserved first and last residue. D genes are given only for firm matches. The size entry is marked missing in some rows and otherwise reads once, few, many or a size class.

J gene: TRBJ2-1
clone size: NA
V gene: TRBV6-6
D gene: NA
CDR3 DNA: TGTGCCAGCAGTTACGAGGTGAATGAGCAGTTCTTC
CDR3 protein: CASSYEVNEQFF

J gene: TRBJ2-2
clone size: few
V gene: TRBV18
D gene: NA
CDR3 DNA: TGTGCCAGCTCCCACAGGGCACCGAACACCGGGGAGCTGTTTTTT
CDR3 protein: CASSHRAPNTGELFF

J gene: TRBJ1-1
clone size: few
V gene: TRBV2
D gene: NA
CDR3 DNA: TGTGCCCGCCCACGAGGGCACATCAAAAGCATGAACACTGAAGCTTTCTTT
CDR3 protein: CARPRGHIKSMNTEAFF

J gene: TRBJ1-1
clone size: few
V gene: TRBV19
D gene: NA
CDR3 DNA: TGTGCCAGTACCCCGGCGGGGGGCTGGATGAACACTGAAGCTTTCTTT
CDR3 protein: CASTPAGGWMNTEAFF

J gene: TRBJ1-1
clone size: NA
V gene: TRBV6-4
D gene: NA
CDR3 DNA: TGTGCCAGCAGGCCGAGTGGGGCCTACACTGAAGCTTTCTTT
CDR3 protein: CASRPSGAYTEAFF

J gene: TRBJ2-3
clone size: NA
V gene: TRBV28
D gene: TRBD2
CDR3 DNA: TGTGCCAGCAGTCCTGACTGGCGGGGGGCCGGGGCTAGCACAGATACGCAGTATTTT
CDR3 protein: CASSPDWRGAGASTDTQYF

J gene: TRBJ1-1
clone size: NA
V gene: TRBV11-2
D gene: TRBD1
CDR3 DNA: TGTGCCAGCAGCTTGGCACAGGGGGCCTACACTGAAGCTTTCTTT
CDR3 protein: CASSLAQGAYTEAFF

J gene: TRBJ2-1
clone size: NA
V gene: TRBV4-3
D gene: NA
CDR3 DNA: TGCGCCAGCAGCCAAACAGCTAGCACGTCCAATGAGCAGTTCTTC
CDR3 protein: CASSQTASTSNEQFF

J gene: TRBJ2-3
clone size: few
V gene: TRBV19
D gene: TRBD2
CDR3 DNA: TGTGCCAGTAGCCTCAGGGGATATTCTAGCGGGGGGGGCCGAACAGATACGCAGTATTTT
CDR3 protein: CASSLRGYSSGGGRTDTQYF

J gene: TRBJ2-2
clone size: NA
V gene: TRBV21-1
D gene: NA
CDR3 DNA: TGTGCCAGCAGCCGCGGGACAGCTGGGACAGGGGAGCTGTTTTTT
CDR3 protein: CASSRGTAGTGELFF

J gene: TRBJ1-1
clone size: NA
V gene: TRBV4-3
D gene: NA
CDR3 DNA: TGCGCCAGCAGTCTTAAAATCAGGGACACTGAAGCTTTCTTT
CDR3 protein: CASSLKIRDTEAFF

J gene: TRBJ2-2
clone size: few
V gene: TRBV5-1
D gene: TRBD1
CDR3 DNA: TGCGCCAGCAGCGGGACAGGGAGGACCGGGGAGCTGTTTTTT
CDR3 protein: CASSGTGRTGELFF

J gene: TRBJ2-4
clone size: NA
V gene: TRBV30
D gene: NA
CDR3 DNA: TGTGCCTGGAGTGTACAGGTTAGGGCAACAAACATTCAGTACTTC
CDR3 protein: CAWSVQVRATNIQYF

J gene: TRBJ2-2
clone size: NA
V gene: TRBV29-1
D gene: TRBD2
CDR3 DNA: TGCAGCGTTGTAGCGGGGGGCACCGGGGAGCTGTTTTTT
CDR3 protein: CSVVAGGTGELFF

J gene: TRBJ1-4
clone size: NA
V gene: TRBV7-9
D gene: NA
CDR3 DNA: TGTGCCAGCAGCGGCGTGCGGGAAAAACTGTTTTTT
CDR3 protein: CASSGVREKLFF

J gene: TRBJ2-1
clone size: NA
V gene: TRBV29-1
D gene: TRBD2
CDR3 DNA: TGCAGCGTTGAAGATCGGCTAGCGGGGGGGCCGAATGAGCAGTTCTTC
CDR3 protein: CSVEDRLAGGPNEQFF

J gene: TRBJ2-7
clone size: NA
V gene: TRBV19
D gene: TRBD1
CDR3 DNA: TGTGCCAGTAGCCTGGGGGACAGGGCCTACGAGCAGTACTTC
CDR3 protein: CASSLGDRAYEQYF

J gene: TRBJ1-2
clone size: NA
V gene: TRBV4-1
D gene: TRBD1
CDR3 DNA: TGCGCCAGCAGTACTAGCAGGGGGTTCAACTATGGCTACACCTTC
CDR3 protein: CASSTSRGFNYGYTF

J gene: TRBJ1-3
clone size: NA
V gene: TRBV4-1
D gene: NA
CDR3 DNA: TGCGCCAGCAGCCAAGATGGGGGGTTCACTGGAAACACCATATATTTT
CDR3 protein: CASSQDGGFTGNTIYF

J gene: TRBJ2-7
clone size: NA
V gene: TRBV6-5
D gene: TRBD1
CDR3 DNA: TGTGCCAGCGAAAGTTCAGACAGGGTCCAGCAGTACTTC
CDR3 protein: CASESSDRVQQYF

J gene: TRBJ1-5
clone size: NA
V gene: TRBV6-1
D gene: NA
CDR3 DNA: TGTGCCAGCAGTGAAGCAGAGGGTGGCAATCAGCCCCAGCATTTT
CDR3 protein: CASSEAEGGNQPQHF

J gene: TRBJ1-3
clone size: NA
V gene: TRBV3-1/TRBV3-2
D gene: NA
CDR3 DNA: TGTGCCAGCAGCCGCGCGACTGGAAACACCATATATTTT
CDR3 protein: CASSRATGNTIYF

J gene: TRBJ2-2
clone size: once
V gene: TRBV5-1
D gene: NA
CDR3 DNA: TGCGCCAGTCAGCCGGGACACCCGAACACCGGGGAGCTGTTTTTT
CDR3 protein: CASQPGHPNTGELFF

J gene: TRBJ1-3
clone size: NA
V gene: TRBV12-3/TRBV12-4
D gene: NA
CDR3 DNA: TGTGCCAGCAGGGGGCCTGGAAACACCATATATTTT
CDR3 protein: CASRGPGNTIYF

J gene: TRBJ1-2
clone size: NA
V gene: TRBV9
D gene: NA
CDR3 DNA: TGTGCCAGCACCTACAACAGGGACTATGGCTACACCTTC
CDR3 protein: CASTYNRDYGYTF

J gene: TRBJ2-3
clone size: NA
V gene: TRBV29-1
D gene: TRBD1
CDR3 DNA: TGCAGCGTTGCATTGACAGGGCCAGATACGCAGTATTTT
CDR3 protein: CSVALTGPDTQYF

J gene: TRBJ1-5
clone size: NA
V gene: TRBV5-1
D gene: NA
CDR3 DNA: TGCGCCAGCAGCTTGTCCAGCGGCAATCAGCCCCAGCATTTT
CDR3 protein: CASSLSSGNQPQHF

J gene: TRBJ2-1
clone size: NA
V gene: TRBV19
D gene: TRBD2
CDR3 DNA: TGTGCCAGTAGTATCGCGGGTAGCGGGGGGGCAGGCGAGCAGTTCTTC
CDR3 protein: CASSIAGSGGAGEQFF

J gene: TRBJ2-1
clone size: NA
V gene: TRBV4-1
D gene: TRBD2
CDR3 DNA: TGCGCCAGCAGCCTCGACCCCGGGACTATTTTGTACAATGAGCAGTTCTTC
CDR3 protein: CASSLDPGTILYNEQFF

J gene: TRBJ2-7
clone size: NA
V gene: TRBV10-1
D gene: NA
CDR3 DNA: TGCGCCAGCAGTCAACGGGCGGGCTCCTACGAGCAGTACTTC
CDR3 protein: CASSQRAGSYEQYF

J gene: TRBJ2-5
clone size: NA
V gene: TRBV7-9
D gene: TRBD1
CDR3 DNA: TGTGCCAGCAGCACCTCGGGACAGGGGGGAGCATACTCAGAGACCCAGTACTTC
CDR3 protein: CASSTSGQGGAYSETQYF

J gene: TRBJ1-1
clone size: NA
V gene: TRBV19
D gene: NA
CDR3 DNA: TGTGCCAGTAGTATAGGGGGGGGCAGGAACACTGAAGCTTTCTTT
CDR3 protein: CASSIGGGRNTEAFF

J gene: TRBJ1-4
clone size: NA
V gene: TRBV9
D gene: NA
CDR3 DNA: TGTGCCAGCAGCGGACGGGAATCTAATGAAAAACTGTTTTTT
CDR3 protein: CASSGRESNEKLFF

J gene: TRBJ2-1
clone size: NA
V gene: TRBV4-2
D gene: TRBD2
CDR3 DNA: TGTGCCAGCAGCCCGACTAGCGGGGGGGCCTACAATGAGCAGTTCTTC
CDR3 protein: CASSPTSGGAYNEQFF

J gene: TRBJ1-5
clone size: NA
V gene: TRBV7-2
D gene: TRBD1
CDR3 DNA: TGTGCCAGCAGCCCGCGGACAGGGGGCTGGGGCAATCAGCCCCAGCATTTT
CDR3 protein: CASSPRTGGWGNQPQHF

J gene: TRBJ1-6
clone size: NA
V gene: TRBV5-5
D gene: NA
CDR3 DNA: TGTGCCAGCAGCCTAGAAAGAGATTCACCCCTCCACTTT
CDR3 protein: CASSLERDSPLHF

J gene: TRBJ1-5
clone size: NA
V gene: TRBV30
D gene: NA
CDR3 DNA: TGTGCCTGGGGGGCGGGGAGCAATCAGCCCCAGCATTTT
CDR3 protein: CAWGAGSNQPQHF

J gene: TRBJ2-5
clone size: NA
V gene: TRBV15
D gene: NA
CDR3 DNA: TGTGCCACCAGCAGAGCTGGCAGGGACTTGGAGACCCAGTACTTC
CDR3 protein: CATSRAGRDLETQYF